These 32 T cell receptor beta chains share one sample of origin, sequenced in a study of blood T cells in healthy people across ages. A second PCR, run for roughly 7 to 12 cycles, used a sample-barcoded 5' primer plus a J-beta primer mix. TCRdb reanalysed the 5' RACE reads using MiXCR and keeps one entry per CDR3 protein. The data show roughly 1.6 million distinct CDR3 sequences, around 36% seen once. The sequenced material came from blood. The receptors shown here come from a woman in her twenties or thirties in good health.

The chain uses TRBV10-3 and TRBJ1-3; D uncertain. Trimming removed 3 bases from V and 3 bases from J, with 6 bases in between. CDR3 length equals 13 residues. Germline V gene data show CDR1 as ENHRY and CDR2 as SYGVKD. CDR3: CAISEMDGNTIYF. CDR3 nucleotides: TGTGCCATCAGTGAAATGGATGGAAACACCATATATTTT.

The chain joins TRBV28 to TRBJ1-5, with 9 bases identical to TRBD1. The CDR3 consists of 15 residues. V was clipped by 4 bases and J by 7 bases; unmatched bases: 8. In germline, CDR1 is MDHEN, CDR2 SYDVKM. Written as DNA, the CDR3 is TGTGCCAGCAGTTATGGGACAGGGCAAAAGCAGCCCCAGCATTTT. As protein: CASSYGTGQKQPQHF.

There are many counts of this clonotype. The chain combines TRBV29-1 with TRBJ2-7; D gene uncertain. Trimming stripped 7 bases from V and 3 bases from J, with 13 bases between. CDR3 length: 12 amino acids. Looked up from germline, CDR1 is SQVTM and CDR2 is ANQGSEA. The CDR3 DNA reads TGCAGCGCCGAAGTCAACATCTACGAGCAGTACTTC. Translation: CSAEVNIYEQYF.

This clonotype was seen only a few times. This sequence joins TRBV6-1 and TRBJ2-3, with TRBD2 matching 10 bases. In germline, CDR1 is MNHNS, CDR2 SASEGT. With V trimmed by 5 bases and J by 5 bases, 13 bases remained unmatched. This CDR3 contains 17 residues. CDR3 sequence (DNA): TGTGCCAGCAGTCCTACCCGGCGGGCTAGCGGGAGAGATACGCAGTATTTT. Its translation is CASSPTRRASGRDTQYF.

V usage is TRBV30 and J usage is TRBJ1-4, with D uncertain. Germline lookup yields CDR1 GTSNPN and CDR2 SVGIG (reference sequence). The CDR3 is 11 residues long. The V gene lost 1 base and the J gene lost 12 bases, with 9 bases spanning the gap. The CDR3 DNA follows: TGTGCCTGGAGTGGAGGCGTGGAACTGTTTTTT. Translating it yields CAWSGGVELFF.

The chain couples TRBV5-4 to TRBJ2-7; possibly TRBD1 for D (6 bases). Per the germline V gene, CDR1 is SGHNT and CDR2 is YYREEE (reference sequence). V was trimmed by 0 bases and J by 2 bases, leaving 18 bases between them. The CDR3 loop spans 17 amino acids. CDR3 DNA: TGTGCCAGCAGCTTGGATTTTGCGATACAGGGACCCTACGAGCAGTACTTC. This encodes CASSLDFAIQGPYEQYF. Filled out from reference TRBV5-4 and TRBJ2-7, the complete variable domain reads ETGVTQSPTHLIKTRGQQVTLRCSSQSGHNTVSWYQQALGQGPQFIFQYYREEENGRGNFPPRFSGLQFPNYSSELNVNALELDDSALYLCASSLDFAIQGPYEQYFGPGTRLTVT.

This sequence joins TRBV7-9 and TRBJ2-1; 9 bases match TRBD2. Looked up from germline, CDR1 is SEHNR and CDR2 is FQNEAQ (reference sequence). J lost 4 bases, V lost 5 bases, and 15 bases had no gene match. The CDR3 has 18 residues. DNA for the CDR3: TGTGCCAGCAGCATCCTGACTATCCTAGCGGGAACATACAATGAGCAGTTCTTC. This gives the protein CASSILTILAGTYNEQFF.

The V and J genes are TRBV20-1 and TRBJ2-7; a weak D match, TRBD2 (6 bases). Germline CDR1 is DFQATT and CDR2 is SNEGSKA (reference sequence). There are 12 residues in the CDR3. The V gene lost 3 bases and the J gene lost 4 bases, with 10 bases spanning the gap. In DNA form, the CDR3 reads TGCAGTGCTAGTATTAGCGGTTACGAGCAGTACTTC. Translated, it gives CSASISGYEQYF.

This clonotype was observed once. The chain is built from TRBV11-2 and TRBJ2-1; a weak D match, TRBD1 (5 bases). Germline V gene lookup returns CDR1 SGHAT and CDR2 FQNNGV. This CDR3 spans 12 amino acids. Between the trimmed V and J ends, which lost 7 bases and 9 bases, there was a span of 13 bases. The CDR3 DNA reads as TGTGCCAGCAACCGACTGGGGCGTGAGCAGTTCTTC. It encodes CASNRLGREQFF. The full variable domain, completed using reference TRBV11-2 and TRBJ2-1, is EAGVAQSPRYKIIEKRQSVAFWCNPISGHATLYWYQQILGQGPKLLIQFQNNGVVDDSQLPKDRFSAERLKGVDSTLKIQPAKLEDSAVYLCASNRLGREQFFGPGTRLTVL.

This clonotype has a handful of counts. The rearrangement uses TRBV20-1 and TRBJ2-2, with 7 bases identical to TRBD2. The CDR3 is 18 amino acids. Trimming at V came to 1 base and at J to 0 bases, leaving 11 bases not matched to a gene. The germline V gene encodes CDR1 DFQATT and CDR2 SNEGSKA (reference sequence). This CDR3 is CSARGPFSGTANTGELFF. The CDR3 DNA reads as TGCAGTGCTAGAGGGCCCTTCAGCGGGACCGCGAACACCGGGGAGCTGTTTTTT.

V and J are TRBV30 and TRBJ1-2; D not resolved. Germline CDR1 reads GTSNPN; CDR2 reads SVGIG (reference sequence). The V gene lost 3 bases and the J gene lost 4 bases, with 9 bases spanning the gap. The CDR3 is 12 residues long. The CDR3 DNA reads as TGTGCCTGGAGAACCCTTCCCTATGGCTACACCTTC. Translation gives CAWRTLPYGYTF. The full variable domain, its missing parts supplied by reference TRBV30 and TRBJ1-2, is SQTIHQWPATLVQPVGSPLSLECTVEGTSNPNLYWYRQAAGRGLQLLFYSVGIGQISSEVPQNLSASRPQDRQFILSSKKLLLSDSGFYLCAWRTLPYGYTFGSGTRLTVV.

Concerning this clonotype: It may be a read error: a sequence one base away is much more abundant. The gene calls are TRBV28 and TRBJ2-5; a possible D gene is TRBD2 (5 bases). The CDR3 has 15 residues. CDR1 is MDHEN, CDR2 SYDVKM, per germline. Trimming removed 4 bases from V and 3 bases from J, with 15 bases in between. Here the CDR3 DNA reads TGTGCCAGCAGTTCCCGGACCGGGATAGAAGAGACCCAGTACTTC. Amino acid sequence: CASSSRTGIEETQYF.

This clonotype came up a few times. The chain is built from TRBV4-2 and TRBJ1-2; a possible D gene is TRBD1 (5 bases). The CDR3 loop spans 15 amino acids. With 6 bases removed from V and 10 bases from J, the gap between germline ends came to 24 bases. Germline CDR1 and CDR2: LGHNA and YNFKEQ. The DNA for the CDR3 is TGTGCCAGCAGATCGGACGCAGACAGTTGGAGTTACTACACCTTC. The encoded protein is CASRSDADSWSYYTF.

In this sample, this clonotype turned up a few times. This sequence joins TRBV10-3 and TRBJ2-5; 10 nucleotides match TRBD2. This CDR3 comprises 15 residues. The V gene's germline CDR1 is ENHRY and CDR2 SYGVKD. The J segment lost 7 bases and the V segment lost 4 bases, leaving 9 bases of the junction unmatched. CDR3 coding DNA: TGTGCCATCAGTGTAGCAAGCGGGGGGGCCGGGACCCAGTACTTC. Encoded protein: CAISVASGGAGTQYF.

V gene TRBV5-1 combines with J gene TRBJ1-4; D is ambiguous. Germline-derived CDR1 and CDR2 are SGHRS and YFSETQ. This CDR3 comprises 13 residues. Trimming shortened V by 0 bases and J by 4 bases, and 4 bases separated the two germline ends. CDR3 residues: CASSLVFNEKLFF. For the CDR3, the DNA is TGCGCCAGCAGCTTGGTCTTTAATGAAAAACTGTTTTTT.

This clonotype has a handful of counts. This chain uses TRBV12-3 or TRBV12-4 with TRBJ2-7; D is ambiguous. There are 14 residues in the CDR3. V was cut by 6 bases and J by 5 bases, with 17 bases left in between. CDR3 sequence: CASSHVGLANEQYF. The DNA of the CDR3 is TGTGCCAGCAGCCATGTAGGATTGGCGAACGAGCAGTACTTC.

Only a few counts were recorded for this clonotype. The chain joins TRBV28 to TRBJ2-7; D is uncertain. Germline V lookup: CDR1 MDHEN, CDR2 SYDVKM. The germline V and J ends were trimmed by 6 bases and 0 bases, with 9 bases remaining between them. The CDR3 has 13 amino acids. CDR3 amino acids: CASRAEISYEQYF. CDR3 in DNA: TGTGCCAGCAGGGCCGAGATCTCCTACGAGCAGTACTTC.

The sample holds many counts of this clonotype. The chain recombines TRBV27 with TRBJ2-5; 10 bases are a match to TRBD2. Germline V CDR1 and CDR2: MNHEY, SMNVEV (reference sequence). The CDR3 covers 15 residues. The V segment lost 2 bases and the J segment 0 bases; nucleotides outside the gene matches: 0. CDR3 coding DNA: TGTGCCAGCAGTTTAGGGACTAGCGACCAAGAGACCCAGTACTTC. As protein: CASSLGTSDQETQYF.

J is TRBJ2-5 and V is TRBV20-1; D may be TRBD2 (6 bases). The V end was cut by 0 bases, the J end by 2 bases, with 10 bases between. The CDR3 is 14 amino acids. CDR1 DFQATT and CDR2 SNEGSKA come from the germline V gene (reference sequence). The CDR3 is CSARDAAGQETQYF. DNA for the CDR3: TGCAGTGCTAGAGATGCGGCGGGGCAAGAGACCCAGTACTTC.

The chain combines TRBV20-1 with TRBJ1-5; D gene uncertain. The CDR3 loop spans 15 amino acids. The ends were cut back, 5 bases at V and 2 bases at J, with 16 bases in the middle. CDR1 and CDR2 from the germline V gene are DFQATT and SNEGSKA (reference sequence). For the CDR3, the DNA is TGCAGTGCTGGGCGTGCTACGGTGGGCAATCAGCCCCAGCATTTT. As protein: CSAGRATVGNQPQHF.

Comment on this clonotype: A read error may explain this, as a much larger clone is one base away. V is TRBV12-3 or TRBV12-4 and J is TRBJ1-2; no firm D call. This CDR3 spans 13 amino acids. In nucleotides, the CDR3 is TGTGCCAGCAGGTTAGAAGGGTTCTATGGCTACACCTTC. Translating it yields CASRLEGFYGYTF.

The chain combines TRBV7-6 with TRBJ2-3, with unresolved D. Germline assignment: CDR1 SGHVS and CDR2 FNYEAQ. This CDR3 has 14 residues. Trimming cost V 6 bases and J 2 bases, with 12 bases left between them. The chain's CDR3 is CASRFGQNTDTQYF. The CDR3, as DNA: TGTGCCAGCAGGTTTGGGCAAAACACAGATACGCAGTATTTT.

J is TRBJ2-1 and V is TRBV6-5; D may correspond to TRBD1 or TRBD2 (5 bases each). There are 11 residues in the CDR3. CDR1 is MNHEY, CDR2 SVGAGI, per germline. V was pared by 1 base and J by 10 bases, with 5 bases between. The CDR3 loop reads CASSYWGEQFF. The CDR3 DNA reads TGTGCCAGCAGTTACTGGGGGGAGCAGTTCTTC.

The V gene is TRBV20-1, the J gene TRBJ1-1; 8 nucleotides align to TRBD1. CDR3 length equals 13 residues. CDR1 is DFQATT, CDR2 SNEGSKA, per germline (reference sequence). Trimming cost V 5 bases and J 3 bases; bases outside gene matches: 5. In nucleotides, the CDR3 is TGCAGTGCTTTACAGGGGGGGGACACTGAAGCTTTCTTT. Translating it yields CSALQGGDTEAFF.

Remarks on this clonotype: An end of the junction differs from the germline gene, which may be a read error. The V gene is TRBV20-1, the J gene TRBJ2-5; perhaps TRBD1 as D (5 bases). The CDR3 is made up of 16 amino acids. From germline, CDR1 is DFQATT and CDR2 SNEGSKA (reference sequence). The CDR3 coding sequence is TGCAGTGCTAGAGGGACCGCTGCCAGGGAACAAGAGGCCCAGTACTTC. The encoded protein is CSARGTAAREQEAQYF.

V and J are TRBV20-1 and TRBJ1-1; D unclear. Trimming removed 3 bases from V and 5 bases from J, with 13 bases in between. Germline CDR1 and CDR2: DFQATT and SNEGSKA (reference sequence). CDR3 length: 13 residues. CDR3: CSASRTDGTEAFF. For the CDR3, the DNA is TGCAGTGCTAGCCGGACGGACGGAACTGAAGCTTTCTTT.

The genes are TRBV27 and TRBJ1-5; D ambiguous. The germline V and J ends were trimmed by 3 bases and 3 bases, with 6 bases remaining between them. This CDR3 contains 13 residues. The germline gives CDR1 MNHEY, CDR2 SMNVEV (reference sequence). CDR3 protein: CASSFLPNQPQHF. For the CDR3, the DNA is TGTGCCAGCAGTTTCTTGCCCAATCAGCCCCAGCATTTT.

As concerns this clonotype: A single base separates this from a much larger clone, so it may be a read error. The V and J genes are TRBV29-1 and TRBJ2-3, with D hard to call. Trimming took off 5 bases at V and 4 bases at J, with 13 bases between the two ends. Germline CDR1 and CDR2: SQVTM and ANQGSEA. The CDR3 runs to 13 residues. This CDR3 is CSVLETLPDTQYF. In nucleotides, the CDR3 is TGCAGCGTTTTGGAGACTCTCCCAGATACGCAGTATTTT.

J is TRBJ1-5 and V is TRBV2, with 7 bases fitting TRBD1. V was clipped by 6 bases and J by 2 bases; unmatched bases: 7. Germline loops: CDR1 SNHLY, CDR2 FYNNEI. The length of the CDR3 is 15 residues. The CDR3 DNA is TGTGCCAGCAGCTCAGACAGGGTTCGCAATCAGCCCCAGCATTTT. It translates to CASSSDRVRNQPQHF.

Concerning this clonotype itself: Compared with germline, one end of the junction differs, possibly owing to a read error. V usage is TRBV4-1 and J usage is TRBJ2-1; tentative D call: TRBD1 (6 bases). Germline V gene lookup returns CDR1 MGHRA and CDR2 YSYEKL. This CDR3 has 15 residues. CDR3 amino acids: CASSQDWETGIERFF. The CDR3 DNA reads as TGCGCCAGCAGCCAAGATTGGGAAACAGGGATTGAGCGGTTCTTC.

This sequence joins TRBV4-1 and TRBJ2-7, with 7 bases aligning to TRBD1. Trimming cost V 4 bases and J 0 bases; bases outside gene matches: 9. The CDR3 has 16 residues. Germline values: CDR1 MGHRA, CDR2 YSYEKL. DNA of the CDR3: TGCGCCAGCAGCCGATCCGGGACAGCAGTCTCCTACGAGCAGTACTTC. Protein: CASSRSGTAVSYEQYF.

The chain couples TRBV6-6 to TRBJ2-7; D is perhaps TRBD2 (6 bases). Germline CDR1 reads MNHNY; CDR2 reads SVGAGI (reference sequence). Trimming cost V 4 bases and J 1 base, with 23 bases left between them. The CDR3 consists of 18 residues. The CDR3 bases are TGTGCCAGCAGTTCTTGGACTATCGGGGCGTCAAGATCCTACGAGCAGTACTTC. It is translated as CASSSWTIGASRSYEQYF.